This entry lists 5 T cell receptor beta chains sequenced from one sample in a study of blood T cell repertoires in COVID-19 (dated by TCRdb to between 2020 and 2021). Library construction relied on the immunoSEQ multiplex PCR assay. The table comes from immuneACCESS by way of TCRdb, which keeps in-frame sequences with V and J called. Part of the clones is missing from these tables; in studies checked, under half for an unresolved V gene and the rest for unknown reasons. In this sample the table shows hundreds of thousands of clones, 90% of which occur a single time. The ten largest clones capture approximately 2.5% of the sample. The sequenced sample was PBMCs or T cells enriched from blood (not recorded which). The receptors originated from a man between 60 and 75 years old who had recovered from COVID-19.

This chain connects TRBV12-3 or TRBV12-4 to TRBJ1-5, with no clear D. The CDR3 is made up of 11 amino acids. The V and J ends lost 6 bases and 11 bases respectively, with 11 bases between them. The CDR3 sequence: CASSIDKTQHF. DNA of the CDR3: TGTGCCAGCAGCATCGACAAAACCCAGCATTTT.

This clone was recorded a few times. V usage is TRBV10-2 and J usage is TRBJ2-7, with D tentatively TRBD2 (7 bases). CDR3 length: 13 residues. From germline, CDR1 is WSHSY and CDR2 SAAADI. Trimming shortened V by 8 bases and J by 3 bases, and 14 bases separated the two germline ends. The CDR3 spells CASSRGALYEQYF. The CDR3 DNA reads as TGCGCCAGCTCCCGGGGGGCGCTCTACGAGCAGTACTTC.

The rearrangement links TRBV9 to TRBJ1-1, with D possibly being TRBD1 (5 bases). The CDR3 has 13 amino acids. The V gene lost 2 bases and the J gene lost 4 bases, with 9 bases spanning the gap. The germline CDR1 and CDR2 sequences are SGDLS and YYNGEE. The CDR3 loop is CASSVGGATEAFF. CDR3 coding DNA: TGTGCCAGCAGCGTGGGAGGGGCCACTGAAGCTTTCTTT.

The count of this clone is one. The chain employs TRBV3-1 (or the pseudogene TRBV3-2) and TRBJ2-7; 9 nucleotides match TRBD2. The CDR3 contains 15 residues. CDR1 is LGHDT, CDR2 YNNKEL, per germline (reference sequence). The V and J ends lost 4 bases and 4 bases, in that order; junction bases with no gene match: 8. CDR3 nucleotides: TGTGCCAGCAGCCGTCCCGGGACTAGCAGGTACGAGCAGTACTTC. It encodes CASSRPGTSRYEQYF.

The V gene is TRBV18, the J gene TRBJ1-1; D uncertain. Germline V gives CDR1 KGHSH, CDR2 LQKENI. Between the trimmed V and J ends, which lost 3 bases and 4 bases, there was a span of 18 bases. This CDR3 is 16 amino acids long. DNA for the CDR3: TGTGCCAGCTCACCCTCTTTCCCCTCGCGGGTCACTGAAGCTTTCTTT. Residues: CASSPSFPSRVTEAFF.